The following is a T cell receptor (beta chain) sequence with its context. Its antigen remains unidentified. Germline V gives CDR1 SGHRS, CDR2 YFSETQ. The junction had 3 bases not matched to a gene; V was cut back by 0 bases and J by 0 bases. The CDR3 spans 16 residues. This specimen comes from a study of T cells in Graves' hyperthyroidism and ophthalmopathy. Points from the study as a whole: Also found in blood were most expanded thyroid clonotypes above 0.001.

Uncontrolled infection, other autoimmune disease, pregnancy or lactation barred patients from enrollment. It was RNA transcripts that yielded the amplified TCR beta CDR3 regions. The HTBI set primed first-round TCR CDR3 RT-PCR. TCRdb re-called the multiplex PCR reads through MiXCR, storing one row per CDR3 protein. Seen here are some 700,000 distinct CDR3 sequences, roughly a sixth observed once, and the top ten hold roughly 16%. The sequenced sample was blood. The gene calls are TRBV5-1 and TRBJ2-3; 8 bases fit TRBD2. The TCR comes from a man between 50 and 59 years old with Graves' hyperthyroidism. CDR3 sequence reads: CASSLGSSGSTDTQYF. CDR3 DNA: TGCGCCAGCAGCTTGGGCTCTAGCGGGAGCACAGATACGCAGTATTTT.